The 16 T cell receptor beta chains given below trace back to one sample, sequenced in a study of tumor and adjacent non-tumor tissue in lung cancer. The library came from three nested PCR rounds adapted from ARM-PCR protocols. TCRdb processed the multiplex PCR reads anew with MiXCR; each CDR3 protein has one entry. The repertoire holds about 76,000 distinct CDR3 sequences, with 80% to 90% as singletons. This sample's RNA came from whole unsorted tissue. The normal lung tissue was taken more than 3 cm from the tumor edge. The sequencing sample was made of distant non-tumor lung tissue. These receptors came from a man aged 55 to 69 with non-small cell lung cancer.

J is TRBJ2-2 and V is TRBV6-1; TRBD2 aligns across 10 bases. V shed 10 bases, J shed 16 bases, and the junction held 24 bases outside the gene matches. This CDR3 region has 16 residues. CDR1 MNHNS and CDR2 SASEGT come from the germline V gene. This chain's CDR3 is CANSAGTSANTGVPFF. CDR3 nucleotides: TGTGCCAACAGCGCCGGGACTAGCGCTAACACCGGGGTGCCGTTTTTT.

Of note for this clonotype: The CDR3 end shows no conserved phenylalanine or tryptophan, and so a read error is likely. The genes are TRBV4-2 and TRBJ1-1; D gene ambiguous. The CDR3 loop spans 16 amino acids. Germline lookup yields CDR1 LGHNA and CDR2 YNFKEQ. CDR3: CASSQVRPLENSEAFL. Here the CDR3 DNA reads TGTGCCAGCAGCCAAGTCAGACCGCTTGAGAACTCTGAAGCTTTCCTT.

Note on this clonotype: A much larger clone lies a single base off, so this may be a read error. The chain is built from TRBV6-1 and TRBJ2-2; D is perhaps TRBD1 or TRBD2 (6 bases each). CDR1 and CDR2 from the germline V gene are MNHNS and SASEGT. The CDR3 length is 13 residues. The CDR3 bases are TGTGCCAGCAGTGGGGGGGACACCTGGGAGCTGTTTTTT. Protein product: CASSGGDTWELFF.

Worth noting for this clonotype: This CDR3 is missing its conserved last phenylalanine or tryptophan, likely due to a read error. No DNA is shown, since the ends of the CDR3 on it are uncertain; the CDR3 is the one TCRdb lists. The chain has TRBV6-1 and TRBJ1-1. The germline CDR1 and CDR2 sequences are MNHNS and SASEGT. Termini included, the CDR3 measures 14 amino acids. The CDR3 here is CASSFAFSNTEVFY.

Worth noting for this clonotype: One end of the junction does not line up with germline, which may come from a read error. The J gene is TRBJ2-7, the V gene TRBV20-1, with D possibly being TRBD1 or TRBD2 (5 bases each). Germline V CDR1 and CDR2: DFQATT, SNEGSKA (reference sequence). CDR3 length equals 13 residues. The CDR3 DNA sequence: TGCAGTGCTAGAATAGAGGGGACCTACGAGCAGCACTTC. It is translated as CSARIEGTYEQHF.

Comments on this clonotype: One junction end disagrees with the germline gene, perhaps due to a read error. V usage is TRBV29-1 and J usage is TRBJ2-7; D not certain. The CDR3 consists of 10 residues. The germline CDR1 and CDR2 sequences are SQVTM and ANQGSEA. The CDR3 nucleotides read TGCAGGGTTGCTCATCACGAGCAGTACTTC. Its protein product is CRVAHHEQYF.

This clonotype occurred many times. The rearrangement links TRBV5-5 to TRBJ1-1; TRBD1 agrees at 7 bases. V was clipped by 1 base and J by 5 bases; unmatched bases: 11. Looked up from germline, CDR1 is SGHKS and CDR2 is YYEKEE (reference sequence). CDR3 length: 16 amino acids. The DNA of the CDR3 is TGTGCCAGCAGCTTGAGTGTCCACAGGGGATTAACTGAAGCTTTCTTT. Translated: CASSLSVHRGLTEAFF.

This clonotype was seen a single time. At one boundary the junction diverges from the germline segment, which might be a read error. This chain uses TRBV4-2 with TRBJ2-7; either TRBD1 or TRBD2 may supply D (5 bases each). Germline values: CDR1 LGHNA, CDR2 YNFKEQ. The CDR3 runs 15 residues. The CDR3 DNA reads TGTGCCTGCAGCCAAGAATTCCCGGGGCCCTACGAGCAGTACTTC. Its protein is CACSQEFPGPYEQYF.

Comment on this clonotype: A read error may account for a junction end that differs from germline. The chain is built from TRBV20-1 and TRBJ1-5; D might be TRBD1 (5 bases). The germline CDR1 and CDR2 sequences are DFQATT and SNEGSKA (reference sequence). This CDR3 comprises 13 residues. The CDR3, as DNA: TGTAGTGCTAGGTATTGGGGCAATCAGCCCCAGCATTTC. This sequence encodes CSARYWGNQPQHF.

About this clonotype itself: At one boundary the junction diverges from the germline segment, which might be a read error. The CDR3 nucleotides are TGCGCCACAAGTGAGTTCTCCGGGGACCTGTTTTTT. It codes for CATSEFSGDLFF. The J gene is TRBJ2-2, the V gene TRBV10-2, with D perhaps matching TRBD1 or TRBD2 (5 bases each). CDR1 is WSHSY, CDR2 SAAADI, per germline. This CDR3 has 12 residues.

In the case of this clonotype: Germline and junction disagree at one end, which may indicate a read error. This chain links TRBV20-1 with TRBJ2-1, with a possible D match to TRBD2 (5 bases). This CDR3 has 16 residues. Germline V gene data show CDR1 as DFQATT and CDR2 as SNEGSKA (reference sequence). CDR3 residues: CSTRVRCRAEFDEQFF. The CDR3 region has the DNA TGCAGTACTAGAGTAAGGTGCCGAGCCGAGTTTGATGAGCAGTTCTTC.

J is TRBJ1-2 and V is TRBV7-9, with D possibly matching TRBD1 (5 bases). In germline, CDR1 is SEHNR, CDR2 FQNEAQ (reference sequence). The V end was cut by 3 bases, the J end by 8 bases, with 13 bases between. The CDR3 runs to 13 residues. The CDR3 nucleotides read TGTGCCAGCAGCTTCAGGGACGATGAGGGCTACACCTTC. It encodes CASSFRDDEGYTF.

This chain joins TRBV6-6 and TRBJ1-2; a weak D match, TRBD1 (5 bases). Germline values: CDR1 MNHNY, CDR2 SVGAGI (reference sequence). The CDR3 is 14 amino acids. V lost 2 bases, J lost 4 bases, and 11 bases lay in between. This CDR3 reads CASSYNGAGYGYTF. DNA of the CDR3: TGTGCCAGCAGTTACAATGGGGCGGGCTATGGCTACACCTTC.

The chain employs TRBV4-2 and TRBJ2-7; 12 bases map to TRBD2. Per germline, CDR1 LGHNA and CDR2 YNFKEQ. The CDR3 consists of 15 residues. J lost 2 bases, V lost 5 bases, and 4 bases had no gene match. For the CDR3, the DNA is TGTGCCAGCAGCAAAGGACTAGCGGGGCCCTACGAGCAGTACTTC. It codes for CASSKGLAGPYEQYF.

This chain joins TRBV12-3 or TRBV12-4 and TRBJ1-4, with 9 bases fitting TRBD1. The CDR3 has 15 residues. Trimming removed 1 base from V and 7 bases from J; junction bases left unmatched: 4. The CDR3 DNA follows: TGTGCCAGCAGTTTAGGGGACAGGGCTTTTGAAAAACTGTTTTTT. Translating it yields CASSLGDRAFEKLFF.

The J gene is TRBJ2-7, the V gene TRBV7-9, with TRBD1 identical over 8 bases. Germline lookup yields CDR1 SEHNR and CDR2 FQNEAQ (reference sequence). CDR3 length: 15 residues. This chain's CDR3 is CVSSPQDSTGEKQYF. Here the CDR3 DNA reads TGTGTCAGTAGCCCCCAGGATTCGACAGGGGAGAAGCAGTACTTC. Full variable domain (outside the CDR3, taken from reference TRBV7-9 and TRBJ2-7): DTGVSQNPRHKITKRGQNVTFRCDPISEHNRLYWYRQTLGQGPEFLTYFQNEAQLEKSRLLSDRFSAERPKGSFSTLEIQRTEQGDSAMYLCVSSPQDSTGEKQYFGPGTRLTVT.